These 9 T cell receptor beta chains were all obtained from the same sample, sequenced in a study of CD8+ T cells in alopecia areata. The authors extracted RNA and reverse transcribed it into cDNA as the sequencing template. Using immunoSEQ multiplex PCR, the repertoire was profiled, and TCRdb retains in-frame clones only, with some absent. This table has around 290,000 clones, roughly 60% appearing once. The treatment: oral pan-JAK inhibitor, 5-10 mg twice daily. The material was CD4+ T cells sorted from blood, obtained at week 24, from a patient treated with tofacitinib. These receptors came from a human donor with alopecia areata.

The V and J genes are TRBV4-1 and TRBJ1-4; D unresolved. V was shortened by 0 bases and J by 11 bases, with 10 bases between the two germline ends. The CDR3 has 13 residues. Germline loops: CDR1 MGHRA, CDR2 YSYEKL. In DNA form, the CDR3 reads TGCGCCAGCAGCCAAGAAGAAGGCGCCAAACTGTTTTTT. It yields the protein CASSQEEGAKLFF.

DNA of the CDR3: TGTGCCAGCAGTCTAGCCCGGGACAGGGGCACAGATACGCAGTATTTT. It translates to CASSLARDRGTDTQYF. The chain carries TRBV28 and TRBJ2-3; the match to TRBD1 covers 9 bases. Germline V gene lookup returns CDR1 MDHEN and CDR2 SYDVKM. J was trimmed by 1 base and V by 5 bases; bases with no gene match: 7. This CDR3 contains 16 residues.

The chain links TRBV6-5 to TRBJ1-2; D is ambiguous. Between the trimmed V and J ends, which lost 2 bases and 4 bases, there was a span of 8 bases. Per germline, CDR1 MNHEY and CDR2 SVGAGI. The CDR3 is 13 residues long. CDR3 amino acids: CASSYERGYGYTF. Here the CDR3 DNA reads TGTGCCAGCAGTTACGAAAGAGGCTATGGCTACACCTTC.

The chain uses TRBV27 and TRBJ2-5; 8 bases are shared with TRBD1. CDR1 and CDR2 from the germline V gene are MNHEY and SMNVEV (reference sequence). This CDR3 is built from 13 residues. Trimming at V came to 5 bases and at J to 7 bases, leaving 6 bases not matched to a gene. The CDR3 loop reads CASSPLGQGTQYF. As DNA, the CDR3 is TGTGCCAGCAGTCCCCTCGGACAGGGGACCCAGTACTTC.

This clone was found a few times. This chain links TRBV29-1 with TRBJ1-2; D is ambiguous. Deletions cut 7 bases from V and 12 bases from J, with 18 bases between. The CDR3 length is 11 residues. Germline loops: CDR1 SQVTM, CDR2 ANQGSEA. CDR3 loop: CSGGGSQWDTF. The CDR3 nucleotides read TGCAGCGGAGGTGGGAGTCAGTGGGACACCTTC.

This chain joins TRBV6-1 and TRBJ2-7, with TRBD2 identical over 7 bases. From germline, CDR1 is MNHNS and CDR2 SASEGT. The CDR3 is made up of 15 amino acids. The V gene end was trimmed by 2 bases and the J gene end by 3 bases; junction bases not matched to a gene: 7. The CDR3 loop is CASSEMFQRGYEQYF. DNA for the CDR3: TGTGCCAGCAGTGAAATGTTCCAGCGGGGCTACGAGCAGTACTTC.

The V gene is TRBV5-6, the J gene TRBJ2-3; D is unresolved. V was pared by 0 bases and J by 8 bases, with 13 bases between. Germline CDR1 reads SGHDT; CDR2 reads YYEEEE. The CDR3 runs 14 residues. CDR3 coding DNA: TGTGCCAGCAGCTTGGTCCTACAGTCTCGTACGCAGTATTTT. Its translation is CASSLVLQSRTQYF.

This rearrangement joins TRBV28 to TRBJ2-3; 12 nucleotides match TRBD2. This CDR3 is 16 amino acids long. Germline lookup yields CDR1 MDHEN and CDR2 SYDVKM. V gave up 1 base and J gave up 3 bases; unmatched junction bases: 2. This chain's CDR3 is CASSLSSGGATDTQYF. Here the CDR3 DNA reads TGTGCCAGCAGTTTATCTAGCGGGGGGGCGACAGATACGCAGTATTTT.

This clone occurred a few times. The chain is built from TRBV5-1 and TRBJ2-3, with unresolved D. The germline CDR1 and CDR2 sequences are SGHRS and YFSETQ. The CDR3 is made up of 14 amino acids. Trimming stripped 1 base from V and 2 bases from J, with 8 bases between. The CDR3 DNA sequence: TGCGCCAGCAGCTTGTATGATCTCACAGATACGCAGTATTTT. This translates into CASSLYDLTDTQYF.